Shown below are 17 T cell receptor beta chains from a single sample sequenced in a study of OX40 agonist ivuxolimab in advanced cancers. Assay used: immunoSEQ multiplex PCR; TCRdb lists only in-frame clones, some missing. There are over 65,000 clones in the sample; 85% to 90% occur only once, and roughly 6% lies in the top ten. Sequences were derived from CD4+ or CD8+ T cells sorted from blood, sampled in a trial of the OX40 agonist ivuxolimab. Receptors originate from an adult with an advanced solid tumor such as melanoma, head and neck, liver or kidney cancer.

CDR3 bases: TGTGCCAGCGGGAGGGCCGGATCCTACGAGCAGTACTTC. Amino acids: CASGRAGSYEQYF. V gene TRBV6-1 combines with J gene TRBJ2-7; 7 nucleotides agree with TRBD2. CDR3 size: 13 residues. Germline CDR1 reads MNHNS; CDR2 reads SASEGT. The junction had 5 bases not matched to a gene; V was cut back by 8 bases and J by 1 base.

The rearrangement uses TRBV4-2 and TRBJ2-5, with 8 bases identical to TRBD2. The J segment lost 5 bases and the V segment lost 0 bases, leaving 11 bases of the junction unmatched. The CDR3 loop spans 17 amino acids. The germline V gene encodes CDR1 LGHNA and CDR2 YNFKEQ. In nucleotides, the CDR3 is TGTGCCAGCAGCCAAGATCTTGGGACTAGTCGGACCGAGACCCAGTACTTC. It yields the protein CASSQDLGTSRTETQYF.

V and J are TRBV30 and TRBJ1-4; TRBD1 agrees at 7 bases. The trim removed 1 base at V and 2 bases at J, leaving 7 bases unmatched. This CDR3 has 16 amino acids. Germline loops: CDR1 GTSNPN, CDR2 SVGIG (reference sequence). Written as DNA, the CDR3 is TGTGCCTGGAGTGGTATGGTAGGGGGCACTAATGAAAAACTGTTTTTT. It is translated as CAWSGMVGGTNEKLFF.

The chain is built from TRBV18 and TRBJ1-5; maybe TRBD1 (5 bases). V was cut by 2 bases and J by 3 bases, with 11 bases left in between. CDR1 is KGHSH and CDR2 is LQKENI in the germline V gene. This CDR3 contains 15 residues. The CDR3: CASSPSRGINQPQHF. In DNA form, the CDR3 reads TGTGCCAGCTCACCATCAAGGGGCATCAATCAGCCCCAGCATTTT. The full variable domain, with the rest looked up from reference TRBV18 and TRBJ1-5, is NAGVMQNPRHLVRRRGQEARLRCSPMKGHSHVYWYRQLPEEGLKFMVYLQKENIIDESGMPKERFSAEFPKEGPSILRIQQVVRGDSAAYFCASSPSRGINQPQHFGDGTRLSIL.

The chain recombines TRBV7-2 with TRBJ1-6; D not resolved. The CDR3 is made up of 15 amino acids. The germline V gene has CDR1 SGHTA and CDR2 FQGNSA. V was pared by 1 base and J by 7 bases, with 11 bases between. Written as DNA, the CDR3 is TGTGCCAGCAGCTTAGTCGGGCTAGGCAATTCACCCCTCCACTTT. It yields the protein CASSLVGLGNSPLHF.

This chain joins TRBV2 and TRBJ2-3, with D possibly being TRBD2 (5 bases). This CDR3 is 15 amino acids long. Per germline, CDR1 SNHLY and CDR2 FYNNEI. V was cut by 7 bases and J by 0 bases, with 14 bases left in between. The CDR3 is CASKGEGFSTDTQYF. For the CDR3, the DNA is TGTGCCAGCAAAGGCGAGGGTTTTAGCACAGATACGCAGTATTTT.

The V call is TRBV9, the J call TRBJ2-5; the D gene is possibly TRBD2 (5 bases). Matching the DNA end better, TRBJ2-7 makes the J call doubtful. Per the germline V gene, CDR1 is SGDLS and CDR2 is YYNGEE. The CDR3 spans 14 residues. For the CDR3, the DNA is TGTGCCAGCAGCGTTGACTATGCCGCCTACGAGCAGTACTTC. It yields the protein CASSVDYAAYEQYF.

This rearrangement joins TRBV7-6 to TRBJ2-3, with TRBD2 matching 9 bases. CDR1 is SGHVS and CDR2 is FNYEAQ in the germline V gene. The CDR3 extends over 16 amino acids. V shed 3 bases and J 0 bases; nucleotides not matched to a gene: 4. The CDR3 bases are TGTGCCAGCAGCTTTCCTAGCGGGGCTAGCACAGATACGCAGTATTTT. Amino acids: CASSFPSGASTDTQYF.

Worth noting for this clone: One base away lies a much larger clone, so this may be a sequencing read error. The sample carries other DNA sequences with the same CDR3. The chain carries TRBV29-1 and TRBJ2-7; 7 bases match TRBD2. Germline CDR1 reads SQVTM; CDR2 reads ANQGSEA. V shed 7 bases and J 5 bases; nucleotides not matched to a gene: 11. CDR3 length equals 13 residues. The CDR3, as DNA: TGCAGCGCCCAGGGAGGGGAAACGCACGAGCAGTACTTC. Protein sequence: CSAQGGETHEQYF.

V is TRBV5-1 and J is TRBJ2-3; 8 bases are shared with TRBD2. V trimming: 0 bases; J trimming: 10 bases; junction bases outside the gene matches: 10. Germline CDR1 reads SGHRS; CDR2 reads YFSETQ. The CDR3 sequence is 15 residues long. This CDR3 reads CASSLAAGAPNAQYF. The CDR3 DNA reads as TGCGCCAGCAGCTTGGCAGCGGGAGCCCCCAATGCGCAGTATTTT.

This chain joins TRBV15 and TRBJ1-1, with TRBD1 matching 7 bases. CDR1 and CDR2 from the germline V gene are LNHNV and YYDKDF (reference sequence). CDR3 length: 13 residues. Unmatched junction bases numbered 3, after V lost 8 bases and J lost 0 bases. The CDR3, as DNA: TGTGCCACCGTCGACAGGGTGAACACTGAAGCTTTCTTT. Amino acid sequence: CATVDRVNTEAFF.

The chain recombines TRBV29-1 with TRBJ2-2; tentative D call: TRBD1 (9 bases). Germline-derived CDR1 and CDR2 are SQVTM and ANQGSEA. The ends were cut back, 5 bases at V and 5 bases at J, with 21 bases in the middle. The CDR3 spans 16 residues. The CDR3 DNA sequence: TGCAGCGTTTTGGTAGCGGGACAGGGAATGACCGGGGAGCTGTTTTTT. Protein: CSVLVAGQGMTGELFF.

The rearrangement links TRBV9 to TRBJ1-1, with D perhaps matching TRBD1 (6 bases). CDR3 length: 15 residues. V was shortened by 0 bases and J by 4 bases, with 13 bases between the two germline ends. Germline V gene data show CDR1 as SGDLS and CDR2 as YYNGEE. CDR3 DNA sequence: TGTGCCAGCAGCGTAGGGAACAGGGCGGGCACTGAAGCTTTCTTT. Its protein is CASSVGNRAGTEAFF.

The chain carries TRBV19 and TRBJ2-1; 13 bases fit TRBD2. Germline V gene data show CDR1 as LNHDA and CDR2 as SQIVND (reference sequence). V shed 3 bases and J 11 bases; nucleotides not matched to a gene: 4. This CDR3 region has 14 residues. Here the CDR3 reads CASSITGTSGKQFF. CDR3 DNA sequence: TGTGCCAGTAGTATTACCGGGACTAGCGGGAAGCAGTTCTTC.

The chain is built from TRBV6-5 and TRBJ2-1; 8 bases match TRBD2. Trimming took 6 bases from V and 4 from J; bases not matched to a gene: 5. The V gene's germline CDR1 is MNHEY and CDR2 SVGAGI. The CDR3 is 14 residues long. CDR3 in amino acids: CASSSGGPYNEQFF. As DNA, the CDR3 is TGTGCCAGCAGCTCGGGAGGGCCTTACAATGAGCAGTTCTTC.

This chain's CDR3 is CASSVGDWGSPLHF. The CDR3 bases are TGTGCCAGCAGCGTGGGGGACTGGGGCTCACCCCTCCACTTT. V is TRBV9 and J is TRBJ1-6, with D perhaps matching TRBD1 (5 bases). CDR3 length equals 14 residues. The V end lost 2 bases, the J end lost 10 bases, and 13 bases lay between the germline ends. CDR1 SGDLS and CDR2 YYNGEE come from the germline V gene.

V is TRBV19 and J is TRBJ1-2; D ambiguous. Per germline, CDR1 LNHDA and CDR2 SQIVND (reference sequence). There are 17 residues in the CDR3. V was pared by 1 base and J by 4 bases, with 19 bases between. Here the CDR3 reads CASSIGGEARRFYGYTF. The CDR3 DNA reads as TGTGCCAGTAGTATAGGCGGAGAGGCCCGACGCTTCTATGGCTACACCTTC.